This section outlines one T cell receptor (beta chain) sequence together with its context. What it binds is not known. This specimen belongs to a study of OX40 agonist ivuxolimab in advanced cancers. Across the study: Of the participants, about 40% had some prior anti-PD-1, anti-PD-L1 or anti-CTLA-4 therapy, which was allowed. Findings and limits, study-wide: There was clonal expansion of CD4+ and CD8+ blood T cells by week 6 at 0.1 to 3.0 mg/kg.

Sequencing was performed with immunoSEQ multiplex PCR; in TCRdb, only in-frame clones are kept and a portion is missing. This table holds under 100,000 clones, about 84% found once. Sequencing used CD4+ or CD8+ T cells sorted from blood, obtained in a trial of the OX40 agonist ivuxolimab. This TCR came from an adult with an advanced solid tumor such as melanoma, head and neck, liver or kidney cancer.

The CDR3: CASSRAPPDTQYF. CDR3 coding DNA: TGTGCCAGCTCACGCGCCCCCCCCGATACGCAGTATTTT. The rearrangement links TRBV18 to TRBJ2-3; D unclear. This CDR3 comprises 13 residues. V lost 4 bases and J lost 6, with 11 bases in between. Germline CDR1 reads KGHSH; CDR2 reads LQKENI.